The rows below give T cell receptor beta chains drawn from one sample of a study of beta chain features in type 1 diabetes. The table came from immunoSEQ multiplex PCR; TCRdb's copy has only in-frame clones and leaves some out. The sample shows hundreds of thousands of clones, around 30% of them seen only once. The sample comprised naive CD4+ T cells from blood. The receptor set was obtained from a man aged 18 to 29 in good health. Each CDR3 is given with its conserved first and last residue. D genes are given only for firm matches. Clone size, where shown, is once, few, many, or a class for clones that have expanded.

d_gene: .
abundance: .
j_gene: TRBJ2-3
v_gene: TRBV27
CDR3aa: CASSLVRPTDTQYF
CDR3nt: TGTGCCAGCAGTTTAGTTCGGCCCACAGATACGCAGTATTTT

d_gene: .
abundance: .
j_gene: TRBJ2-7
v_gene: TRBV13
CDR3aa: CASSLTVSHEQYF
CDR3nt: TGTGCCAGCAGCCTGACAGTTTCCCACGAGCAGTACTTC

d_gene: .
abundance: .
j_gene: TRBJ2-3
v_gene: TRBV7-8
CDR3aa: CASSLVWAASTDTQYF
CDR3nt: TGTGCCAGCAGCTTAGTGTGGGCAGCCAGCACAGATACGCAGTATTTT

d_gene: TRBD2
abundance: .
j_gene: TRBJ2-1
v_gene: TRBV19
CDR3aa: CASSRGLAGTYNEQFF
CDR3nt: TGTGCCAGTAGCAGAGGACTAGCGGGCACCTACAATGAGCAGTTCTTC

d_gene: TRBD2
abundance: .
j_gene: TRBJ2-1
v_gene: TRBV28
CDR3aa: CASSPPSGRGSYNEQFF
CDR3nt: TGTGCCAGCAGCCCCCCTTCGGGGAGGGGCTCCTACAATGAGCAGTTCTTC

d_gene: TRBD1
abundance: once
j_gene: TRBJ2-1
v_gene: TRBV6-6
CDR3aa: CASTLGQGEYNEQFF
CDR3nt: TGTGCCAGCACTCTTGGACAGGGCGAATACAATGAGCAGTTCTTC

d_gene: .
abundance: .
j_gene: TRBJ2-3
v_gene: TRBV7-2
CDR3aa: CASEGGRSTDTQYF
CDR3nt: TGTGCCAGCGAGGGCGGGCGAAGCACAGATACGCAGTATTTT

d_gene: TRBD2
abundance: few
j_gene: TRBJ2-1
v_gene: TRBV4-2
CDR3aa: CASSQDTGLASNEQFF
CDR3nt: TGTGCCAGCAGCCAAGATACGGGACTAGCGTCTAATGAGCAGTTCTTC

d_gene: .
abundance: once
j_gene: TRBJ2-1
v_gene: TRBV11-3
CDR3aa: CASSAGQYNEQFF
CDR3nt: TGTGCCAGCAGCGCGGGACAGTACAATGAGCAGTTCTTC

d_gene: .
abundance: few
j_gene: TRBJ1-5
v_gene: TRBV30
CDR3aa: CAWSVRGPASNQPQHF
CDR3nt: TGTGCCTGGAGTGTACGGGGCCCGGCCTCCAATCAGCCCCAGCATTTT

d_gene: .
abundance: .
j_gene: TRBJ2-1
v_gene: TRBV30
CDR3aa: CAWSVPRGKQFF
CDR3nt: TGTGCCTGGAGTGTACCCCGCGGGAAGCAGTTCTTC

d_gene: .
abundance: .
j_gene: TRBJ1-5
v_gene: TRBV30
CDR3aa: CAWNGDGNQPQHF
CDR3nt: TGTGCCTGGAACGGGGATGGCAATCAGCCCCAGCATTTT

d_gene: .
abundance: .
j_gene: TRBJ2-5
v_gene: TRBV5-1
CDR3aa: CASSFGVQETQYF
CDR3nt: TGCGCCAGCAGCTTTGGGGTTCAAGAGACCCAGTACTTC

d_gene: .
abundance: .
j_gene: TRBJ2-1
v_gene: TRBV30
CDR3aa: CAWRYGYNEQFF
CDR3nt: TGTGCCTGGAGATACGGATACAATGAGCAGTTCTTC

d_gene: .
abundance: few
j_gene: TRBJ2-7
v_gene: TRBV7-6
CDR3aa: CASSSPVPYEQYF
CDR3nt: TGTGCCAGCAGCTCTCCCGTCCCCTACGAGCAGTACTTC

d_gene: TRBD2
abundance: few
j_gene: TRBJ2-7
v_gene: TRBV30
CDR3aa: CAWSGWREPYEQYF
CDR3nt: TGTGCCTGGAGTGGTTGGCGGGAGCCCTACGAGCAGTACTTC

d_gene: .
abundance: .
j_gene: TRBJ2-6
v_gene: TRBV18
CDR3aa: CASSPFSAGPTGANVLTF
CDR3nt: TGTGCCAGCTCACCGTTCTCTGCAGGGCCTACTGGGGCCAACGTCCTGACTTTC

d_gene: .
abundance: .
j_gene: TRBJ2-7
v_gene: TRBV6-6
CDR3aa: CASSRQAYEQYF
CDR3nt: TGTGCCAGCAGCCGACAGGCCTACGAGCAGTACTTC

d_gene: .
abundance: .
j_gene: TRBJ1-1
v_gene: TRBV29-1
CDR3aa: CSVGGASNTEAFF
CDR3nt: TGCAGCGTTGGGGGAGCCTCGAACACTGAAGCTTTCTTT

d_gene: .
abundance: .
j_gene: TRBJ1-2
v_gene: TRBV7-2
CDR3aa: CASSSWAGNYGYTF
CDR3nt: TGTGCCAGCAGCTCCTGGGCAGGCAACTATGGCTACACCTTC

d_gene: .
abundance: .
j_gene: TRBJ2-7
v_gene: TRBV10-3
CDR3aa: CAISGTTGDEQYF
CDR3nt: TGTGCCATCAGTGGGACTACAGGGGACGAGCAGTACTTC

d_gene: .
abundance: .
j_gene: TRBJ1-1
v_gene: TRBV11-2
CDR3aa: CASSSKTGMNTEAFF
CDR3nt: TGTGCCAGCAGCTCGAAAACAGGGATGAACACTGAAGCTTTCTTT

d_gene: .
abundance: few
j_gene: TRBJ2-1
v_gene: TRBV7-2
CDR3aa: CASSVRVGNEQFF
CDR3nt: TGTGCCAGCAGCGTGAGGGTGGGCAATGAGCAGTTCTTC

d_gene: TRBD2
abundance: few
j_gene: TRBJ2-3
v_gene: TRBV29-1
CDR3aa: CSVRTSGRYTQYF
CDR3nt: TGCAGCGTCCGGACTAGCGGGAGGTATACGCAGTATTTT

d_gene: .
abundance: .
j_gene: TRBJ2-2
v_gene: TRBV2
CDR3aa: CASSERQILGTGELFF
CDR3nt: TGTGCCAGCAGTGAGAGACAGATCTTGGGGACCGGGGAGCTGTTTTTT

d_gene: .
abundance: few
j_gene: TRBJ1-1
v_gene: TRBV10-3
CDR3aa: CAISEEGRETEAFF
CDR3nt: TGTGCCATCAGTGAAGAGGGTCGGGAAACTGAAGCTTTCTTT

d_gene: TRBD2
abundance: few
j_gene: TRBJ2-1
v_gene: TRBV7-2
CDR3aa: CASSFLAGAVYNEQFF
CDR3nt: TGTGCCAGCAGCTTTCTAGCGGGAGCTGTCTACAATGAGCAGTTCTTC

d_gene: TRBD1
abundance: .
j_gene: TRBJ2-5
v_gene: TRBV29-1
CDR3aa: CSVDRAQETQYF
CDR3nt: TGCAGCGTGGACAGGGCGCAAGAGACCCAGTACTTC

d_gene: .
abundance: few
j_gene: TRBJ2-7
v_gene: TRBV20-1
CDR3aa: CSAKDYPNQYF
CDR3nt: TGCAGTGCTAAGGACTATCCAAATCAGTACTTC

d_gene: .
abundance: .
j_gene: TRBJ1-2
v_gene: TRBV30
CDR3aa: CAWTRERINYGYTF
CDR3nt: TGTGCCTGGACCCGGGAAAGGATTAACTATGGCTACACCTTC

d_gene: .
abundance: few
j_gene: TRBJ2-2
v_gene: TRBV29-1
CDR3aa: CSVAGRLNTGELFF
CDR3nt: TGCAGCGTTGCAGGACGCCTGAACACCGGGGAGCTGTTTTTT

d_gene: TRBD2
abundance: .
j_gene: TRBJ2-3
v_gene: TRBV30
CDR3aa: CAGTSGISTDTQYF
CDR3nt: TGTGCCGGGACTAGCGGAATTAGCACAGATACGCAGTATTTT

d_gene: .
abundance: few
j_gene: TRBJ1-5
v_gene: TRBV7-9
CDR3aa: CASSFRDQPQHF
CDR3nt: TGTGCCAGCAGCTTCCGGGATCAGCCCCAGCATTTT

d_gene: .
abundance: few
j_gene: TRBJ2-7
v_gene: TRBV6-5
CDR3aa: CASSYGSGAYEQYF
CDR3nt: TGTGCCAGCAGTTACGGGTCGGGTGCCTACGAGCAGTACTTC

d_gene: .
abundance: .
j_gene: TRBJ2-7
v_gene: TRBV18
CDR3aa: CASSPTGGEQYF
CDR3nt: TGTGCCAGCTCGCCGACAGGCGGTGAGCAGTACTTC

d_gene: TRBD2
abundance: few
j_gene: TRBJ2-1
v_gene: TRBV30
CDR3aa: CAWRLAHYEQFF
CDR3nt: TGTGCCTGGAGACTAGCGCACTATGAGCAGTTCTTC

d_gene: .
abundance: .
j_gene: TRBJ1-4
v_gene: TRBV4-1
CDR3aa: CASSLGRWATNEKLFF
CDR3nt: TGCGCCAGCAGCCTAGGACGGTGGGCAACTAATGAAAAACTGTTTTTT

d_gene: .
abundance: .
j_gene: TRBJ2-1
v_gene: TRBV7-9
CDR3aa: CASSLGIYNEQFF
CDR3nt: TGTGCCAGCAGCTTAGGGATCTACAATGAGCAGTTCTTC

d_gene: TRBD1
abundance: .
j_gene: TRBJ1-4
v_gene: TRBV29-1
CDR3aa: CSVEDVAGGEKLFF
CDR3nt: TGCAGCGTTGAAGATGTCGCAGGGGGTGAAAAACTGTTTTTT

d_gene: .
abundance: few
j_gene: TRBJ1-1
v_gene: TRBV7-9
CDR3aa: CASSLDTEAFF
CDR3nt: TGTGCCAGCAGCTTGGACACTGAAGCTTTCTTT

d_gene: TRBD2
abundance: .
j_gene: TRBJ2-3
v_gene: TRBV9
CDR3aa: CASSALAGVDTQYF
CDR3nt: TGTGCCAGCAGCGCCCTAGCGGGAGTGGATACGCAGTATTTT

d_gene: TRBD2
abundance: .
j_gene: TRBJ2-7
v_gene: TRBV7-2
CDR3aa: CASSAREGPVYEQYF
CDR3nt: TGTGCCAGCAGTGCCCGGGAGGGGCCTGTCTACGAGCAGTACTTC

d_gene: .
abundance: .
j_gene: TRBJ1-2
v_gene: TRBV25-1
CDR3aa: CASSEAGLWGYTF
CDR3nt: TGTGCCAGCAGTGAAGCAGGTCTATGGGGCTACACCTTC